Sequencing of this T cell receptor (beta chain) was carried out in a study of cytomegalovirus exposure and HLA in healthy donors (dated by TCRdb to 2016 to 2017). A note on the overall study: An earlier analysis of fewer than 750 of the donors reported 276 Gb of sequence data and around 110 million unique TCR beta sequences obtained from about 180 million T cells. About 280 gigabases of sequencing data and some 85 million unique TCR sequences were included in an early release covering around 650 HLA-typed donors. Among the roughly 400 genotyped donors, about 83% belonged to the genetic ancestry cluster associated with self-reported Caucasian donors. The aim of the study was to test whether cataloging public T cell receptors could identify signatures of past pathogen exposure. The study used immunosequencing to profile the T cell repertoires of 670 or so subjects and linked those repertoires to cytomegalovirus serostatus. In addition to the first cohort of several hundred subjects, a separate validation cohort of 130 or so different subjects was used. The study combined high-throughput TCR immunosequencing, statistical association of individual TCRs with disease status, and machine learning to predict cytomegalovirus infection status. A later analysis re-examined previously published TCR beta repertoires from 500 to 700 donors and added high-resolution HLA genotyping to investigate patterns of TCR occurrence. Rather than drawing on any new phenotypic data, the later analysis identified candidate immune exposures from TCR beta sequences and the way those sequences occurred across donors. To decide whether each TCR beta V gene segment behaved as functional or pseudogenic, an earlier analysis of some 540 of the donors relied on high-throughput TCR beta sequencing. Donor age, sex, ethnicity and CMV serostatus were compiled alongside the repertoire data. A later genetic analysis took genome-wide SNP genotypes for about 55% of the 666 donors and used that subset as a discovery cohort. All discovery cohort repertoires had been generated on a single sequencing platform. HLA typing covered class I and class II loci at four-digit resolution. The number of donors typed differed by locus, with about 620-630 for A, B, C, DRB1 and DQB1, around 560 for DQA1, 600 to 610 for DPA1, and 450 to 480 for DPB1. A handful of DR-DQ haplotypes were handled as single units for association and clustering because linkage in the cohort was strong. Among several hundred genotyped donors of the cohort, an average of around 220,000 unique TCR beta nucleotide sequences was sequenced per donor, of which about 19% were non-productive.

The cohort consisted of 650 to 700 healthy bone marrow donors. All cohort members were sampled while nominally healthy, although unrecorded immune exposures were likely present. The donor tested CMV seronegative and was one of the 352 seronegative cohort members. Each donor provided a peripheral blood sample, and peripheral blood mononuclear cells were used for TCR beta sequencing. The Qiagen DNeasy Blood Extraction Kit was used to extract genomic DNA from the blood cell samples. Libraries were made using the immunoSEQ multiplex PCR assay. For the multiplex PCR, a mixture combining 60 forward primers for TCR Vbeta segments and 13 reverse primers for TCR Jbeta segments was used. A multiplex PCR assay on genomic DNA amplified the CDR3 region of rearranged TCR beta genes. On the Illumina HiSeq System, the amplified TCR beta libraries were sequenced as 87-base-pair reads. In the authors' own workflow: In a later analysis, approximately 74 million unique TCR beta chains were counted across the approximately 620 repertoires, and roughly 10 million of these chains were shared by at least two donors. A nearest-neighbor algorithm error-corrected the raw reads and collapsed the reads into unique sequences, merging closely related sequences to remove PCR and sequencing errors. Alignment of CDR3 sequences to IMGT reference sequences was used to assign V, D and J gene segments. For a sequence to be retained, at least a six-nucleotide match to both a V gene segment and a J gene segment was required. A rearrangement counted as productive if the CDR3 had no stop codons and remained in frame with V and J, and every other rearrangement counted as non-productive. Following IMGT convention, CDR3 was defined as the stretch from the second conserved V-encoded cysteine to the conserved J-encoded phenylalanine. The earlier analysis of some 550 of the donors excluded any sequence lacking an unambiguous match to a single V gene segment. An earlier analysis of almost 600 of the donors classified V segments as functional when productive rearrangements were above 56.7% and as segregating when the standard deviation between donors was above 5%. A statistical classification framework was built to diagnose cytomegalovirus status from the catalog of TCR beta chain sequences. A later analysis assigned V and J genes by comparing TCR nucleotide sequences with IMGT/GENE-DB human TR gene sequences. Using the TCRdist pipeline, a later analysis assigned CDR3 sequences along with most-parsimonious VDJ recombination scenarios. In a later analysis, each TCR beta chain was defined by its CDR3 amino acid sequence together with its V-gene family, and reads without a unique V-gene family were excluded. To address suspected cross-contamination and a sequencing artifact, a later analysis removed roughly 580 highly shared, low-generation-probability nucleotide sequences. For each public chain, a later analysis derived a clonal expansion index from normalized ranks of inferred template counts within each repertoire. In a later analysis, generation probabilities were computed with a VDJ recombination model fitted to out-of-frame rearrangements, and the resulting probabilities were checked against IGoR. A later analysis scored TCR-TCR, TCR-HLA and TCR-CMV co-occurrence with hypergeometric tests, applying a repertoire-size bias correction to TCR pairs. In a later analysis, false discovery rates were estimated by permuting HLA or CMV assignments 20 times. In a later analysis, co-occurring TCRs were grouped using DBSCAN, with TCRdist sequence similarity added in when clustering inside HLA-allele-positive subsets. Repertoires with fewer than 30,000 or more than 120,000 public chains were left out of co-occurrence clustering, as were five repertoires with anomalous nucleotide sharing. The immuneACCESS repertoire file appears here via TCRdb, limited to in-frame rearrangements. These files lack a portion of the clones; in checked studies, under half of the deficit traces to unresolved V genes, and the cause of the others is not known. Clone size and the V and J calls come from that table; the DNA yielded D and trimming. The sample profile shows around 120,000 clones; about 80% of them were found once. Over 3% of the sample goes to the ten largest clones.

The research as a whole found: A later analysis reported that several top co-occurrence clusters appeared linked to parvovirus B19, influenza, CMV and Epstein-Barr virus. Immune exposure information for the cohort was limited to CMV serostatus. Because HLA typing was missing for some donors at each locus, association tests included only the typed subset. In an earlier analysis of about 540 of the donors, most TCR beta V segments were observed in productive rearrangements about 87% or about 30% of the time, broadly matching IMGT annotations. In this cohort, only TCR beta chains were sequenced, and detectable features were limited by the absence of alpha or paired-chain data. The sequencing pipeline was judged likely to have produced a cluster of highly shared sequence variants as a technical artifact. Approximately 18 rarely observed V segments, including chromosome 9 orphons, were excluded from the earlier analysis of about 600 of the donors because counts were too low. In vitro tests confirmed that a few of the cytomegalovirus-associated TCR beta chains recognize cytomegalovirus antigens. According to a later genetic analysis, donors in an Asian-associated ancestry cluster had fewer N-insertions in productive TCRs than the approximately 630-donor mean. A further reported finding was that TCR beta sequences accurately predicted the HLA-A and HLA-B alleles for most subjects in the first cohort. When HLA alleles, especially DR and DQ, strongly co-occurred, attributing TCR associations to individual alleles was difficult. A later analysis found that most CMV-associated TCR beta chains appeared HLA-restricted, with HLA associations seemingly driven largely by CMV exposure. While some public TCRs were present in many individuals, most TCR sequences turned up only very rarely across donors. In a later analysis, HLA-associated TCR beta chains were found to be more clonally expanded and to have lower generation probabilities than equally common non-associated chains. Specific HLA alleles were associated with roughly 16,000 TCR beta sequences at a false discovery rate of 0.05 in a later analysis. Correlated functional status among segregating V segments might be attributable to linkage disequilibrium, but an unknown experimental factor could not be ruled out. The classifier was reported to diagnose cytomegalovirus status with high specificity and sensitivity in both the original and validation cohorts. The study gave a list of over 150 TCR beta chains associated with cytomegalovirus. The authors suggested that the approach could potentially be extended to other disease states and immunological phenotypes. Because the 87-base-pair reads could not distinguish some IMGT-functional V segments, including TRBV6-2 and TRBV6-3, those segments were excluded. Roughly uniform sequencing depth across donors was assumed in presence/absence analyses, although this assumption may not hold. In a later analysis, TCR association rates were found to vary across HLA loci, with the most associated TCRs seen for DRB1 alleles and the fewest for HLA-C alleles. In a later genetic analysis, a missense DCLRE1C variant was associated with V-gene and J-gene trimming of TCR beta chains, and the association was replicated in an independent cohort.

For this clone: Its recognized antigen is unknown. The sample holds no much larger clone one base away, and base qualities are not on file. Other DNA sequences from this sample encode an identical CDR3 as well.

A distance of 5 bases separates the germline ends of V and J, which lose 1 base and 4 bases respectively. Taken from cysteine to phenylalanine, the CDR3 has 13 residues. The sequence is cut down to CDR3 DNA, 39 bases in frame from base 1. CDR1 and CDR2 are drawn from the germline V gene: SGHAT, FQNNGV. This TCR was sampled from a woman in her 40s in good health and CMV-seronegative. The rearrangement combines TRBV11-2 with TRBJ1-3; no D gene call is confident. Material for sequencing was PBMCs. Here the CDR3 is given as CASSLALGNTIYF. The sequence in DNA is TGTGCCAGCAGCTTAGCATTGGGAAACACCATATATTTT.